This T cell receptor (beta chain) was recorded in a study of shared clonotypes between healthy human individuals. Study-level points and caveats: Among non-shared clonotypes, generation probabilities were lower than among those shared by all four donors.

Assay used: immunoSEQ multiplex PCR; TCRdb lists only in-frame clones, some missing. This table holds about 1.1 million clones, 70% to 80% found once. The CDR3 consists of 23 residues. Germline V gene sequence: CDR1 MDHEN, CDR2 SYDVKM. Trimming removed 3 bases from V and 0 bases from J; junction bases left unmatched: 25. CD4+ cells underwent separation, giving CD45RA+ naive and CD45RA-negative memory subsets. Remarks on this clone: The antigen is unknown.

Material for sequencing was memory CD4+ T cells from PBMCs. This sample's subset: CD45RA-negative fraction. This TCR was recovered from a man aged 18 to 35 in good health. Some clones in this sample may be carry-over from other donors' samples. This chain connects TRBV28 to TRBJ2-1; 8 bases agree with TRBD2. The CDR3 bases are TGTGCCAGCAGTTTCGGGAGGGGTCTGGCTTTCAAATTAACAGGGCTCTCCTACAATGAGCAGTTCTTC. Encoded protein: CASSFGRGLAFKLTGLSYNEQFF.